Below are 32 T cell receptor beta chains sequenced from a single sample in a study of cytomegalovirus exposure and HLA in healthy donors. This PCR relied on a set of 60 Vbeta primers and 13 Jbeta primers. Profiling relied on immunoSEQ multiplex PCR, and the TCRdb table lists in-frame clones only, not all of them. The sample shows approximately 37,000 clones, and 7.5% to 9.5% sits with its ten largest clones. The sequenced sample was PBMCs. These receptors came from a man aged 35 to 55 in good health and CMV-seropositive.

The chain carries TRBV30 and TRBJ2-7, with D perhaps matching TRBD2 (6 bases). The V end lost 0 bases, the J end lost 5 bases, and 20 bases lay between the germline ends. The CDR3 sequence is 16 residues long. Germline values: CDR1 GTSNPN, CDR2 SVGIG (reference sequence). In DNA, the CDR3 is TGTGCCTGGAGTGTACTAGGAGGGAATATCCCCAACGAGCAGTACTTC. Protein product: CAWSVLGGNIPNEQYF.

This chain uses TRBV13 with TRBJ2-5, with 13 bases that match TRBD2. This CDR3 has 17 amino acids. Trimming cost V 6 bases and J 7 bases; bases outside gene matches: 14. The germline CDR1 and CDR2 sequences are PRHDT and FYEKMQ (reference sequence). This CDR3 reads CASSQPGLAGPRGTQYF. Here the CDR3 DNA reads TGTGCCAGCAGTCAGCCGGGACTAGCGGGGCCAAGGGGGACCCAGTACTTC.

DNA of the CDR3: TGCGCCAGCAGCTTGGAGGACAGGGACAATGAGCAGTTCTTC. Encoded protein: CASSLEDRDNEQFF. The chain combines TRBV5-1 with TRBJ2-1; 8 bases are a match to TRBD1. With 0 bases clipped from V and 5 bases from J, the junction kept 1 base outside the gene matches. The CDR3 is made up of 14 amino acids. Germline loops: CDR1 SGHRS, CDR2 YFSETQ.

The chain combines TRBV4-3 with TRBJ1-1; the D is unclear. This CDR3 is built from 15 residues. Germline assignment: CDR1 LGHNA and CDR2 YSLEER. The germline V and J ends were trimmed by 1 base and 3 bases, with 12 bases remaining between them. CDR3 amino acids: CASSQGVRGDTEAFF. The CDR3 DNA is TGCGCCAGCAGCCAAGGAGTCCGGGGAGACACTGAAGCTTTCTTT.

The CDR3 bases are TGTGCCAGCAGGCGGGGACAGCCGAACACTGAAGCTTTCTTT. Translated: CASRRGQPNTEAFF. The chain joins TRBV6-5 to TRBJ1-1; 7 positions match TRBD1. Germline V gene lookup returns CDR1 MNHEY and CDR2 SVGAGI. The CDR3 spans 14 residues. Trimming at V came to 6 bases and at J to 1 base, leaving 5 bases not matched to a gene.

The V gene is TRBV10-3, the J gene TRBJ1-3; TRBD1 agrees at 7 bases. The germline gives CDR1 ENHRY, CDR2 SYGVKD. V lost 5 bases, J lost 0 bases, and 4 bases stayed unmatched. CDR3 length: 15 amino acids. CDR3 DNA sequence: TGTGCCATCAGTCGGACAGGCACCTCTGGAAACACCATATATTTT. This sequence encodes CAISRTGTSGNTIYF.

The chain combines TRBV7-9 with TRBJ2-2, with D perhaps matching TRBD1 (6 bases). V shed 1 base and J shed 7 bases, with 10 bases lying between them. CDR3 length equals 14 residues. Germline loops: CDR1 SEHNR, CDR2 FQNEAQ (reference sequence). The DNA of the CDR3 is TGTGCCAGCAGCTTAGTCAGGGGAGTCGGGGAGCTGTTTTTT. This codes for CASSLVRGVGELFF.

The rearrangement joins TRBV27 to TRBJ1-1, with D perhaps TRBD1 (5 bases). The CDR3 contains 17 residues. V lost 2 bases to trimming and J lost 3 bases, with 19 bases between them. Per the germline V gene, CDR1 is MNHEY and CDR2 is SMNVEV (reference sequence). The CDR3 DNA reads as TGTGCCAGCAGTTTAGTGGGGGTTGGGGGACTCGACACTGAAGCTTTCTTT. Residues: CASSLVGVGGLDTEAFF.

The chain couples TRBV13 to TRBJ2-2; tentatively, D is TRBD2 (6 bases). CDR1 is PRHDT and CDR2 is FYEKMQ in the germline V gene (reference sequence). Trimming pared 4 bases from V and 7 bases from J, leaving 19 bases between. This CDR3 comprises 16 residues. CDR3 region: CASSWNRDSRFGELFF. CDR3 nucleotide sequence: TGTGCCAGCAGCTGGAACCGGGACTCACGGTTCGGGGAGCTGTTTTTT. Complete variable domain (other parts from reference TRBV13 and TRBJ2-2): AAGVIQSPRHLIKEKRETATLKCYPIPRHDTVYWYQQGPGQDPQFLISFYEKMQSDKGSIPDRFSAQQFSDYHSELNMSSLELGDSALYFCASSWNRDSRFGELFFGEGSRLTVL.

The chain employs TRBV5-1 and TRBJ2-2, with 13 bases identical to TRBD2. This CDR3 is 17 amino acids long. Germline V gene sequence: CDR1 SGHRS, CDR2 YFSETQ. V gave up 4 bases and J gave up 4 bases; unmatched junction bases: 7. CDR3 region: CASSQGLAGAGTGELFF. CDR3 nucleotides: TGCGCCAGCAGCCAAGGACTAGCGGGAGCGGGCACCGGGGAGCTGTTTTTT. The full variable domain, rest sourced from reference TRBV5-1 and TRBJ2-2, is KAGVTQTPRYLIKTRGQQVTLSCSPISGHRSVSWYQQTPGQGLQFLFEYFSETQRNKGNFPGRFSGRQFSNSRSEMNVSTLELGDSALYLCASSQGLAGAGTGELFFGEGSRLTVL.

The genes are TRBV15 and TRBJ1-2; D is uncertain. V lost 0 bases to trimming and J lost 8 bases, with 7 bases between them. The CDR3 is 12 residues long. CDR1 and CDR2 from the germline V gene are LNHNV and YYDKDF (reference sequence). The CDR3 DNA sequence: TGTGCCACCAGCAGAGATAAAATGGGCTACACCTTC. Residues: CATSRDKMGYTF.

V usage is TRBV28 and J usage is TRBJ1-2, with TRBD1 matching 8 bases. V lost 5 bases to trimming and J lost 5 bases; unmatched junction nucleotides: 4. Germline CDR1 MDHEN, CDR2 SYDVKM. The CDR3 spans 13 residues. In DNA form, the CDR3 reads TGTGCCAGCAGTCCACAGGGGGAATATGGCTACACCTTC. Its protein is CASSPQGEYGYTF.

The J gene is TRBJ2-5, the V gene TRBV7-3; D perhaps matches TRBD2 (5 bases). The J call may be in error: the DNA end matches TRBJ2-7 better. Germline-derived CDR1 and CDR2 are SGHTA and FQGTGA. The CDR3 covers 16 residues. The CDR3 region has the DNA TGTGCCAGCAGCCCACAGTCTGGGGAGAGCTCCTACGAGCAGTACTTC. It encodes CASSPQSGESSYEQYF.

This sequence joins TRBV27 and TRBJ2-3; 7 nucleotides align to TRBD1. The V gene's germline CDR1 is MNHEY and CDR2 SMNVEV (reference sequence). The CDR3 is 15 amino acids. Trimming cost V 3 bases and J 1 base; bases outside gene matches: 4. CDR3 nucleotides: TGTGCCAGCAGTTTTGCAGGGGGTGGCACAGATACGCAGTATTTT. Its translation is CASSFAGGGTDTQYF.

The chain recombines TRBV2 with TRBJ2-5, with D maybe TRBD2 (6 bases). The J call may be faulty, since TRBJ2-7 better matches the DNA end. The CDR3 sequence is 15 residues long. Germline CDR1 SNHLY, CDR2 FYNNEI. The CDR3 sequence is CASSEARDGRFEQYF. The CDR3 region has the DNA TGTGCCAGCAGTGAAGCGCGGGACGGAAGGTTCGAGCAGTACTTC.

The gene calls are TRBV6-5 and TRBJ2-7; tentatively, D is TRBD2 (7 bases). The CDR3 contains 14 residues. Trimming took off 8 bases at V and 4 bases at J, with 18 bases between the two ends. Germline V gives CDR1 MNHEY, CDR2 SVGAGI. The CDR3 nucleotides are TGTGCCAGCGGTAGGGGGGGGGTTACGTACGAGCAGTACTTC. It yields the protein CASGRGGVTYEQYF.

This chain links TRBV11-3 with TRBJ1-5, with D unclear. CDR1 SGHNT and CDR2 YENEEA come from the germline V gene. This CDR3 comprises 13 residues. Trimming pared 3 bases from V and 4 bases from J, leaving 7 bases between. The CDR3 DNA follows: TGTGCCAGCAGCTTTAGAGCTAATCAGCCCCAGCATTTT. Translating it yields CASSFRANQPQHF.

This chain connects TRBV2 to TRBJ2-5, with 8 bases fitting TRBD1. With the DNA end fitting TRBJ2-7 better, the J assignment may be wrong. Per the germline V gene, CDR1 is SNHLY and CDR2 is FYNNEI. CDR3 size: 12 residues. The CDR3 region has the DNA TGTGCCAGCAGGACAGGGGACTACGAGCAGTACTTC. Residues: CASRTGDYEQYF.

The CDR3: CASSPNRGEGAEKLFF. As DNA, the CDR3 is TGTGCCAGCTCACCAAACAGGGGGGAGGGGGCTGAAAAACTGTTTTTT. V gene TRBV18 combines with J gene TRBJ1-4; 8 nucleotides agree with TRBD1. Germline V gene data show CDR1 as KGHSH and CDR2 as LQKENI. This CDR3 comprises 16 residues. Trimming cost V 2 bases and J 7 bases; bases outside gene matches: 9.

The V gene is TRBV10-3, the J gene TRBJ2-5; a weak D match, TRBD1 (5 bases). This CDR3 region has 13 residues. Germline assignment: CDR1 ENHRY and CDR2 SYGVKD. Trimming pared 0 bases from V and 3 bases from J, leaving 5 bases between. This chain's CDR3 is CAISESREETQYF. CDR3 in DNA: TGTGCCATCAGTGAGTCCAGGGAAGAGACCCAGTACTTC.

The chain carries TRBV29-1 and TRBJ2-7; D possibly corresponds to TRBD2 (6 bases). CDR1 SQVTM and CDR2 ANQGSEA come from the germline V gene. The CDR3 consists of 13 residues. The V end was cut by 2 bases, the J end by 0 bases, with 8 bases between. CDR3 DNA sequence: TGCAGCGTTGAACTGGGGGGCTCCTACGAGCAGTACTTC. Its protein product is CSVELGGSYEQYF.

The gene calls are TRBV6-1 and TRBJ2-7, with D unresolved. The CDR3 runs 12 residues. Trimming left V 2 bases short and J 8 bases short, with 10 bases between. Per the germline V gene, CDR1 is MNHNS and CDR2 is SASEGT. The CDR3: CASSETATQQYF. For the CDR3, the DNA is TGTGCCAGCAGTGAAACAGCCACCCAGCAGTACTTC.

The chain combines TRBV5-1 with TRBJ1-1, with 7 bases that match TRBD1. J lost 12 bases, V lost 0 bases, and 5 bases had no gene match. The CDR3 has 12 residues. In germline, CDR1 is SGHRS, CDR2 YFSETQ. CDR3 in amino acids: CASSLVQGETFF. The CDR3 region has the DNA TGCGCCAGCAGCTTGGTGCAGGGGGAAACTTTCTTT. The full variable domain, rest sourced from reference TRBV5-1 and TRBJ1-1, is KAGVTQTPRYLIKTRGQQVTLSCSPISGHRSVSWYQQTPGQGLQFLFEYFSETQRNKGNFPGRFSGRQFSNSRSEMNVSTLELGDSALYLCASSLVQGETFFGQGTRLTVV.

The CDR3 protein is CASRLFGQRYSNQPQHF. As DNA, the CDR3 is TGTGCCAGCAGACTCTTCGGACAGAGATATAGCAATCAGCCCCAGCATTTT. This chain joins TRBV2 and TRBJ1-5; TRBD1 might be the D (6 bases). V was pared by 6 bases and J by 0 bases, with 18 bases between. This CDR3 comprises 17 residues. Germline V gives CDR1 SNHLY, CDR2 FYNNEI.

This rearrangement joins TRBV27 to TRBJ1-1; 9 bases are shared with TRBD1. Trimming cost V 4 bases and J 4 bases; bases outside gene matches: 7. This CDR3 is built from 15 residues. CDR1 and CDR2 (germline): MNHEY, SMNVEV (reference sequence). The CDR3 nucleotides are TGTGCCAGCAGTTCCCCCACGACAGGGGGCACTGAAGCTTTCTTT. Its protein product is CASSSPTTGGTEAFF.

This chain connects TRBV7-2 to TRBJ2-5; D perhaps matches TRBD2 (5 bases). The end of the DNA aligns better with TRBJ2-7, so the J call may be wrong. Looked up from germline, CDR1 is SGHTA and CDR2 is FQGNSA. The CDR3 has 14 residues. The CDR3 DNA reads as TGTGCCAGCAGCTTCTTCCAGGACTCTTACGAGCAGTACTTC. It is translated as CASSFFQDSYEQYF.

The chain uses TRBV19 and TRBJ2-2; 13 bases align to TRBD2. Per germline, CDR1 LNHDA and CDR2 SQIVND (reference sequence). The trim removed 6 bases at V and 2 bases at J, leaving 3 bases unmatched. This CDR3 spans 16 amino acids. In DNA form, the CDR3 reads TGTGCCAGTAGCGGGACTAGCGGGGTTAACACCGGGGAGCTGTTTTTT. This translates into CASSGTSGVNTGELFF. The full variable domain, with the rest looked up from reference TRBV19 and TRBJ2-2, is DGGITQSPKYLFRKEGQNVTLSCEQNLNHDAMYWYRQDPGQGLRLIYYSQIVNDFQKGDIAEGYSVSREKKESFPLTVTSAQKNPTAFYLCASSGTSGVNTGELFFGEGSRLTVL.

The CDR3 region is CASSHTTGTAYGYTF. Here the CDR3 DNA reads TGCGCCAGCAGCCATACAACAGGGACCGCCTATGGCTACACCTTC. This chain joins TRBV4-3 and TRBJ1-2; D is perhaps TRBD1 (6 bases). This CDR3 is built from 15 residues. CDR1 is LGHNA and CDR2 is YSLEER in the germline V gene. Trimming took 3 bases from V and 4 from J, leaving 15 bases between them.

This chain links TRBV30 with TRBJ1-1, with no clear D. From germline, CDR1 is GTSNPN and CDR2 SVGIG (reference sequence). The CDR3 consists of 13 residues. The V gene lost 0 bases and the J gene lost 4 bases, with 9 bases spanning the gap. Here the CDR3 DNA reads TGTGCCTGGAGTGTAGGCGGAACCACTGAAGCTTTCTTT. Translated, it gives CAWSVGGTTEAFF.

This rearrangement joins TRBV19 to TRBJ1-3; 8 bases line up with TRBD1. CDR1 and CDR2 (germline): LNHDA, SQIVND (reference sequence). The CDR3 is 15 amino acids. V shed 4 bases, J shed 8 bases, and the junction held 10 bases outside the gene matches. CDR3 bases: TGTGCCAGTAGTACAGGGGGCTATACGGGGGACACCATATATTTT. This codes for CASSTGGYTGDTIYF.

With regard to this clone: Its ends do not fully match the called genes, so a read error is possible. The chain is built from TRBV2 and TRBJ1-2, with D unclear. Per the germline V gene, CDR1 is SNHLY and CDR2 is FYNNEI. The CDR3 covers 10 residues. CDR3 in amino acids: CASSERSRYF. The CDR3 DNA reads TGTGCCAGCAGTGAACGGTCCCGTTACTTC.

J is TRBJ1-1 and V is TRBV6-5, with unresolved D. The CDR3 length is 14 residues. V was pared by 0 bases and J by 2 bases, with 7 bases between. Germline values: CDR1 MNHEY, CDR2 SVGAGI. The CDR3 DNA follows: TGTGCCAGCAGTTACTCGGGAGCCAACACTGAAGCTTTCTTT. Encoded protein: CASSYSGANTEAFF.